Listed here are 10 T cell receptor beta chains from one sample, sequenced in a study of T cell responses to AZD1222 COVID-19 vaccine. The assay was immunoSEQ multiplex PCR, and TCRdb's table has in-frame clones only and misses some. The sample has 60,000 to 90,000 clones; about 80% are singletons. Sequences were derived from peripheral blood, sampled 28 days after the second dose of the MenACWY control vaccine. These receptors all come from an adult who received the MenACWY meningococcal vaccine as a control.

The rearrangement joins TRBV11-2 to TRBJ1-5; D is uncertain. CDR1 SGHAT and CDR2 FQNNGV come from the germline V gene. The CDR3 consists of 13 residues. Trimming removed 5 bases from V and 6 bases from J, with 11 bases in between. CDR3 nucleotide sequence: TGTGCCAGCAGCCTCGGACCCGGTCAGCCCCAGCATTTT. It specifies CASSLGPGQPQHF.

J is TRBJ1-1 and V is TRBV24-1; D unclear. Looked up from germline, CDR1 is KGHDR and CDR2 is SFDVKD. This CDR3 comprises 12 residues. V was trimmed by 5 bases and J by 0 bases, leaving 3 bases between them. The CDR3 is CATSGMNTEAFF. CDR3 in DNA: TGTGCCACCAGTGGTATGAACACTGAAGCTTTCTTT.

This rearrangement joins TRBV7-8 to TRBJ1-1; D remains unclear. V was clipped by 5 bases and J by 10 bases, with 14 bases between them. CDR1 and CDR2 (germline): SGHVS, FQNEAQ. This CDR3 has 12 residues. In nucleotides, the CDR3 is TGTGCCAGCAGCCCAGAGGAGGTTGGAGCTTTCTTT. Its protein product is CASSPEEVGAFF.

This clone was observed a few times. This rearrangement joins TRBV4-3 to TRBJ1-1; D might be TRBD1 (6 bases). From germline, CDR1 is LGHNA and CDR2 YSLEER. V shed 4 bases and J shed 1 base, with 10 bases lying between them. This CDR3 contains 14 residues. CDR3 in DNA: TGCGCCAGCAGCCCGGGACAACAGAACACTGAAGCTTTCTTT. Amino acid sequence: CASSPGQQNTEAFF.

This rearrangement joins TRBV11-2 to TRBJ1-2; no definite D call. This CDR3 is built from 13 residues. V shed 2 bases and J shed 2 bases, with 6 bases lying between them. The germline CDR1 and CDR2 sequences are SGHAT and FQNNGV. As DNA, the CDR3 is TGTGCCAGCAGCTTATCCGGAAACTATGGCTACACCTTC. Encoded protein: CASSLSGNYGYTF. The full variable domain, completed using reference TRBV11-2 and TRBJ1-2, is EAGVAQSPRYKIIEKRQSVAFWCNPISGHATLYWYQQILGQGPKLLIQFQNNGVVDDSQLPKDRFSAERLKGVDSTLKIQPAKLEDSAVYLCASSLSGNYGYTFGSGTRLTVV.

The chain combines TRBV28 with TRBJ2-7; D is ambiguous. The CDR3 length is 11 residues. Per germline, CDR1 MDHEN and CDR2 SYDVKM. CDR3 region: CGVGDSYEQYF. The CDR3 region has the DNA TGTGGCGTGGGTGACTCCTACGAGCAGTACTTC.

The rearrangement joins TRBV19 to TRBJ2-3; 10 bases agree with TRBD2. The CDR3 contains 16 residues. V shed 5 bases and J 3 bases; nucleotides not matched to a gene: 8. Germline V CDR1 and CDR2: LNHDA, SQIVND (reference sequence). CDR3 bases: TGTGCCAGTAGTCTTTTAGCGGGGGGTGAGACAGATACGCAGTATTTT. The encoded protein is CASSLLAGGETDTQYF. Full variable domain (remainder filled in from reference TRBV19 and TRBJ2-3): DGGITQSPKYLFRKEGQNVTLSCEQNLNHDAMYWYRQDPGQGLRLIYYSQIVNDFQKGDIAEGYSVSREKKESFPLTVTSAQKNPTAFYLCASSLLAGGETDTQYFGPGTRLTVL.

The V call is TRBV30, the J call TRBJ1-1; a possible D gene is TRBD1 (5 bases). V lost 3 bases and J 3 bases, leaving 14 bases between the germline ends. CDR3 length: 14 residues. Germline V lookup: CDR1 GTSNPN, CDR2 SVGIG (reference sequence). CDR3 coding DNA: TGTGCCTGGAGAATCGGGACCGTAGACACTGAAGCTTTCTTT. Its translation: CAWRIGTVDTEAFF.

The V and J genes are TRBV28 and TRBJ1-1, with 8 bases aligning to TRBD1. V lost 5 bases to trimming and J lost 4 bases; unmatched junction nucleotides: 6. The V gene's germline CDR1 is MDHEN and CDR2 SYDVKM. The CDR3 covers 14 residues. The CDR3, as DNA: TGTGCCAGCAGTCAGGCAGGGGGCCTCACTGAAGCTTTCTTT. As protein: CASSQAGGLTEAFF.

This clone appeared many times. V usage is TRBV6-5 and J usage is TRBJ2-2; no definite D call. The V end lost 6 bases, the J end lost 3 bases, and 14 bases lay between the germline ends. The CDR3 spans 15 residues. Germline lookup yields CDR1 MNHEY and CDR2 SVGAGI. The DNA of the CDR3 is TGTGCCAGCAGCTATGACGGTGGGGACACCGGGGAGCTGTTTTTT. The encoded protein is CASSYDGGDTGELFF.